This T cell receptor (beta chain) was captured in a study of shared clonotypes between healthy human individuals. Study as a whole: Per donor, CD8 memory used one plate, CD8 naive used two, CD4 memory used three and CD4 naive used three. Study conclusions and caveats: Naive subsets typically showed greater estimated richness than memory subsets. Compared with clonotypes that all four donors shared, non-shared clonotypes had lower generation probabilities.

Repertoires were generated with immunoSEQ multiplex PCR, while TCRdb's copy carries only in-frame clones and drops some. The sample includes about 1 million clones, about three quarters seen only once; the top ten take about 1.5%. About this clone: Its specificity is not known.

The CDR3 totals 19 residues. The sequence came from a man between 18 and 29 years old in good health. The specimen sequenced was memory CD4+ T cells sorted from blood. The sample's subset: CD45RA-negative fraction. The chain couples TRBV21-1 to TRBJ2-5; the table's D call, TRBD2, has no DNA check behind it. TRBV21-1 is noted as a pseudogene. CDR3 in DNA: TGTGCCAGCAGCAAGGGGGGGTTTAAGGAGACACAGGACCAAGAGACCCAGTACTTC. Residues: CASSKGGFKETQDQETQYF.